Listed here are 24 T cell receptor beta chains from one sample, sequenced in a study of T cells in Graves' hyperthyroidism and ophthalmopathy. The TCR beta CDR3 regions underwent amplification using RNA transcripts as the source. An initial round of RT-PCR targeting the TCR CDR3 relied on the HTBI primer set. Using its own MiXCR run on the multiplex PCR reads, TCRdb lists one record per CDR3 protein. The repertoire includes about 360,000 distinct CDR3 sequences, over 15% of them detected once, and 3.7% sits in the top ten. The material sequenced was blood. These receptors were obtained from a woman aged 18-29 years with Graves' hyperthyroidism.

This clonotype has at least ten counts. The chain has TRBV6-1 and TRBJ2-7; D might be TRBD1 (5 bases). The germline V gene has CDR1 MNHNS and CDR2 SASEGT. The CDR3 has 13 amino acids. V lost 4 bases and J lost 0, with 7 bases in between. CDR3 sequence (DNA): TGTGCCAGCAGTGGACAGAGCTCCTACGAGCAGTACTTC. Amino acids: CASSGQSSYEQYF.

This clonotype was recorded many times. The junction and the germline gene differ at one end; a read error may be behind it. CDR3 region: CASNYAAGLQETQYF. The CDR3 nucleotides are TGTGCCAGCAATTACGCGGCGGGTCTTCAAGAGACCCAGTACTTC. This sequence joins TRBV6-5 and TRBJ2-5; a weak D match, TRBD2 (5 bases). From germline, CDR1 is MNHEY and CDR2 SVGAGI. The CDR3 runs 15 residues.

This clonotype was seen ten or more times. The chain uses TRBV11-2 and TRBJ2-5, with D perhaps matching TRBD2 (5 bases). Germline CDR1 is SGHAT and CDR2 is FQNNGV. V lost 1 base to trimming and J lost 5 bases, with 14 bases between them. CDR3 length: 15 amino acids. CDR3 protein: CASSLAPSIGETQYF. DNA of the CDR3: TGTGCCAGCAGCTTAGCTCCTAGCATCGGCGAGACCCAGTACTTC.

There are a few counts of this clonotype. The CDR3 region is CASSLGGLAAYEQYF. The CDR3 nucleotides read TGCGCCAGCAGCTTGGGCGGCCTAGCGGCCTACGAGCAGTACTTC. J is TRBJ2-7 and V is TRBV5-1; 7 bases align to TRBD2. V lost 0 bases, J lost 2 bases, and 5 bases stayed unmatched. CDR1 is SGHRS, CDR2 YFSETQ, per germline. The CDR3 length is 15 residues. Based on the CDR3 plus reference TRBV5-1 and TRBJ2-7, the full variable domain is KAGVTQTPRYLIKTRGQQVTLSCSPISGHRSVSWYQQTPGQGLQFLFEYFSETQRNKGNFPGRFSGRQFSNSRSEMNVSTLELGDSALYLCASSLGGLAAYEQYFGPGTRLTVT.

This clonotype has a count of ten or more. The genes are TRBV6-5 and TRBJ1-5, with D hard to call. Trimming shortened V by 4 bases and J by 4 bases, and 17 bases separated the two germline ends. The CDR3 has 16 amino acids. Per the germline V gene, CDR1 is MNHEY and CDR2 is SVGAGI. CDR3 residues: CASSSGRLRSNQPQHF. The CDR3 bases are TGTGCCAGCAGTTCCGGCAGGTTGAGGTCAAATCAGCCCCAGCATTTT.

With respect to this clonotype: One base away lies a much larger clone, so this may be a sequencing read error. The missing conserved phenylalanine or tryptophan at the end of this CDR3 makes a read error likely. J is TRBJ1-5 and V is TRBV20-1; D perhaps matches TRBD1 (5 bases). Trimming took 1 base from V and 2 from J, leaving 15 bases between them. Looked up from germline, CDR1 is DFQATT and CDR2 is SNEGSKA (reference sequence). The CDR3 is 16 residues long. Here the CDR3 DNA reads TGCAGTGCTAGAGTACGGCCTTCGGGGGGCAATCAGCCCCAGCATGTT. Amino acids: CSARVRPSGGNQPQHV.

This clonotype was recorded many times. V usage is TRBV7-9 and J usage is TRBJ1-1, with a possible D match to TRBD1 (5 bases). V dropped 2 bases and J dropped 2 bases, with 9 bases sitting between them. The germline CDR1 and CDR2 sequences are SEHNR and FQNEAQ (reference sequence). This CDR3 has 14 residues. The CDR3 DNA sequence: TGTGCCAGCAGCTTAAGGGGCTTAAACACTGAAGCTTTCTTT. Protein: CASSLRGLNTEAFF.

This clonotype appeared once. Being one base from a much bigger clone, this may be a read error. The chain's CDR3 is CAGSRTGGGGYTF. The DNA of the CDR3 is TGCGCCGGCAGCAGGACAGGGGGTGGTGGCTACACCTTC. J is TRBJ1-2 and V is TRBV5-1; TRBD1 aligns across 10 bases. The germline gives CDR1 SGHRS, CDR2 YFSETQ. The CDR3 spans 13 residues.

This clonotype came up many times. The gene calls are TRBV12-3 or TRBV12-4 and TRBJ1-1; possible D gene TRBD1, 5 bases. This CDR3 contains 13 residues. The V end was cut by 3 bases, the J end by 10 bases, with 15 bases between. CDR3 sequence (DNA): TGTGCCAGCAGTTTGAGGGAGTCGAGGGGAGCTTTCTTT. It yields the protein CASSLRESRGAFF.

This clonotype has only a few counts. This chain links TRBV7-9 with TRBJ1-2; D call uncertain. V was shortened by 5 bases and J by 8 bases, with 21 bases between the two germline ends. Germline V gives CDR1 SEHNR, CDR2 FQNEAQ (reference sequence). The CDR3 covers 15 residues. CDR3 sequence (DNA): TGTGCCAGCAGCCCATCACAGCGACGGCTTGACGGCTACACCTTC. This encodes CASSPSQRRLDGYTF.

This clonotype was seen only a few times. A read error is possible here, since a much larger clone lies one base away. The chain recombines TRBV10-3 with TRBJ1-1; D remains unclear. Germline V gene sequence: CDR1 ENHRY, CDR2 SYGVKD. There are 16 residues in the CDR3. CDR3 loop: CAIGESSLGANTEAFF. CDR3 in DNA: TGTGCCATCGGTGAGTCTTCTCTTGGAGCGAACACTGAAGCTTTCTTT.

This clonotype was seen repeatedly, ten times or more. This sequence joins TRBV7-8 and TRBJ2-7; tentative D call: TRBD1 (6 bases). This CDR3 contains 14 residues. V lost 1 base to trimming and J lost 2 bases, with 9 bases between them. Germline V gives CDR1 SGHVS, CDR2 FQNEAQ. The CDR3 region is CASSLEQGTYEQYF. DNA of the CDR3: TGTGCCAGCAGCTTAGAACAGGGAACCTACGAGCAGTACTTC.

The table lists this clonotype with a few counts. This rearrangement joins TRBV3-1 to TRBJ2-5; TRBD2 matches at 8 bases. CDR3 length equals 17 residues. With V trimmed by 0 bases and J by 5 bases, 11 bases remained unmatched. The germline V gene has CDR1 LGHDT and CDR2 YNNKEL (reference sequence). This CDR3 reads CASSQDFSDGGVETQYF. The CDR3 region has the DNA TGTGCCAGCAGCCAAGATTTTTCTGACGGGGGGGTTGAGACCCAGTACTTC.

Comments on this clonotype: A much larger clone differs by one base, so this may be a read error. The missing conserved phenylalanine or tryptophan at the end of this CDR3 makes a read error likely. The rearrangement links TRBV12-3 or TRBV12-4 to TRBJ2-6; D possibly corresponds to TRBD2 (5 bases). This CDR3 spans 16 amino acids. The V end was cut by 7 bases, the J end by 4 bases, with 17 bases between. Written as DNA, the CDR3 is TGTGCCAGCACCCTGGTGGTTAGCGAGGGGGCCAACGTCCTGACTTAC. It translates to CASTLVVSEGANVLTY.

The table lists this clonotype with many counts. The CDR3 nucleotides are TGCAGTGCTAGGGGAGTCAAGGGACAGGGGGTATACGAGCAGTACTTC. This translates into CSARGVKGQGVYEQYF. The chain employs TRBV20-1 and TRBJ2-7; 11 bases map to TRBD1. The CDR3 is made up of 16 amino acids. Germline V gives CDR1 DFQATT, CDR2 SNEGSKA (reference sequence). V was pared by 3 bases and J by 4 bases, with 11 bases of the junction left unmatched.

This rearrangement joins TRBV12-3 or TRBV12-4 to TRBJ1-1; TRBD1 aligns across 7 bases. V trimming: 6 bases; J trimming: 1 base; junction bases outside the gene matches: 5. This CDR3 comprises 14 residues. Here the CDR3 reads CASRRDSSNTEAFF. In DNA, the CDR3 is TGTGCCAGCAGGAGGGACAGCTCGAACACTGAAGCTTTCTTT.

This clonotype was detected many times. The chain is built from TRBV29-1 and TRBJ1-1, with 7 bases matching TRBD1. Unmatched junction bases numbered 15, after V lost 7 bases and J lost 1 base. The CDR3 consists of 16 residues. The germline gives CDR1 SQVTM, CDR2 ANQGSEA. The CDR3 sequence: CSATSGRQGSNTEAFF. The CDR3 coding sequence is TGCAGCGCAACCTCTGGGAGACAGGGCTCGAACACTGAAGCTTTCTTT.

CDR3 sequence reads: CSASPGGGQETQYF. As DNA, the CDR3 is TGCAGTGCTAGTCCCGGGGGTGGCCAAGAGACCCAGTACTTC. The chain has TRBV20-1 and TRBJ2-5, with D possibly being TRBD2 (6 bases). The germline V gene encodes CDR1 DFQATT and CDR2 SNEGSKA (reference sequence). The V gene lost 3 bases and the J gene lost 1 base, with 12 bases spanning the gap. The length of the CDR3 is 14 residues.

There are many counts of this clonotype. The rearrangement links TRBV29-1 to TRBJ1-2, with a possible D match to TRBD1 (5 bases). Trimming removed 1 base from V and 4 bases from J, with 10 bases in between. Germline CDR1 is SQVTM and CDR2 is ANQGSEA. The CDR3 sequence is 13 residues long. CDR3 region: CSVEGWGVYGYTF. The CDR3 region has the DNA TGCAGCGTTGAAGGGTGGGGGGTCTATGGCTACACCTTC.

This clonotype has ten or more counts. The chain carries TRBV9 and TRBJ2-5, with D possibly being TRBD2 (5 bases). The V end lost 3 bases, the J end lost 5 bases, and 14 bases lay between the germline ends. CDR3 length: 14 residues. CDR1 SGDLS and CDR2 YYNGEE come from the germline V gene. The CDR3 reads CASSGARGGETQYF. The CDR3, as DNA: TGTGCCAGCAGCGGGGCCCGGGGTGGGGAGACCCAGTACTTC. Together with reference TRBV9 and TRBJ2-5, the CDR3 gives the full variable domain: DSGVTQTPKHLITATGQRVTLRCSPRSGDLSVYWYQQSLDQGLQFLIQYYNGEERAKGNILERFSAQQFPDLHSELNLSSLELGDSALYFCASSGARGGETQYFGPGTRLLVL.

This clonotype was counted many times. This CDR3 reads CARGTGSRYEQYF. In DNA form, the CDR3 reads TGTGCCAGAGGGACAGGCTCTCGCTACGAGCAGTACTTC. This chain joins TRBV2 and TRBJ2-7; 8 bases match TRBD1. CDR1 SNHLY and CDR2 FYNNEI come from the germline V gene. Trimming at V came to 9 bases and at J to 3 bases, leaving 7 bases not matched to a gene. The CDR3 has 13 residues.

In this sample, this clonotype turned up many times. V gene TRBV15 combines with J gene TRBJ2-4, with no clear D. CDR1 is LNHNV and CDR2 is YYDKDF in the germline V gene (reference sequence). The CDR3 contains 13 residues. The V end lost 4 bases, the J end lost 4 bases, and 8 bases lay between the germline ends. CDR3 amino acids: CATSITEKNIQYF. CDR3 nucleotide sequence: TGTGCCACCAGCATTACAGAAAAAAACATTCAGTACTTC.

The rearrangement joins TRBV12-3 or TRBV12-4 to TRBJ2-7; D unclear. The CDR3 is 14 residues long. The V gene lost 2 bases and the J gene lost 3 bases, with 11 bases spanning the gap. CDR3 amino acids: CASSLTSLGYEQYF. CDR3 nucleotide sequence: TGTGCCAGCAGTTTAACCAGTTTGGGCTACGAGCAGTACTTC.

This clonotype appeared a single time. V usage is TRBV12-3 or TRBV12-4 and J usage is TRBJ2-5, with D uncertain. The germline V and J ends were trimmed by 7 bases and 2 bases, with 14 bases remaining between them. The CDR3 has 14 amino acids. The DNA for the CDR3 is TGTGCCAGCATCCCCCGGTGGCCGCAAGAGACCCAGTACTTC. Its translation is CASIPRWPQETQYF.